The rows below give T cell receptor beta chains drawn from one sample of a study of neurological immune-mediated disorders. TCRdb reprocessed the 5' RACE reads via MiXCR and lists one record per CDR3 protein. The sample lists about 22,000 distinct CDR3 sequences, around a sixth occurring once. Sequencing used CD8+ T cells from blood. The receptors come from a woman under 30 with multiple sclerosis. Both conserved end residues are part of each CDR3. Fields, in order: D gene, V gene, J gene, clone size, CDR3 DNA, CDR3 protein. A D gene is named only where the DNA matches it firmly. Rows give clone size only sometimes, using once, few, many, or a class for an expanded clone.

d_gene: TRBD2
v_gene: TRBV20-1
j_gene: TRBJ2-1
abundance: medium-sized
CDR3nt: TGCAGTGCTAGGAGACTAGCGGGGGAAGTCAATGAGCAGTTCTTC
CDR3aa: CSARRLAGEVNEQFF

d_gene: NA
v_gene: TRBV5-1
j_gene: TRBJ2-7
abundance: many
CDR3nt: TGCGCCAGCAGCCCCCGTGGCCCCAAAGAGCAGTACTTC
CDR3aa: CASSPRGPKEQYF

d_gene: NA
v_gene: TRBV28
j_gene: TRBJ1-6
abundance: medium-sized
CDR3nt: TGTGCCAGCAGTTTAACTGGACTGGAGACTTCACCCCTCCACTTT
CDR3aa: CASSLTGLETSPLHF

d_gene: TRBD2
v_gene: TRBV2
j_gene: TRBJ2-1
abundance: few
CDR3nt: TGTGCCAGCACCGTAGGTGGGACTAGCTACAATGAGCAGTTCTTC
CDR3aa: CASTVGGTSYNEQFF

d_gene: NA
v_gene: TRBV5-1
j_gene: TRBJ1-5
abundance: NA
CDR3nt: TGCGCCAGCAGCTTGGTCCCGGGGGCCGGCAATCAGCCCCAGCATTTT
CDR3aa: CASSLVPGAGNQPQHF

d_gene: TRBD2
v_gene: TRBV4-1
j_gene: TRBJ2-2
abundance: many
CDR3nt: TGCGCCAGCAGCCAAGAGACTAGCGGGGGGAACACCGGGGAGCTGTTTTTT
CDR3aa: CASSQETSGGNTGELFF

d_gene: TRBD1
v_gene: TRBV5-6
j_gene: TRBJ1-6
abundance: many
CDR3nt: TGTGCCAGCAGCCTCGGACAGGGATTGTCACCCCTCCACTTT
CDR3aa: CASSLGQGLSPLHF

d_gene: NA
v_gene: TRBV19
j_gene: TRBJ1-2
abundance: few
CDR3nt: TGTGCCAGTAGGGTTAACTATGGCTACACCTTC
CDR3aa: CASRVNYGYTF

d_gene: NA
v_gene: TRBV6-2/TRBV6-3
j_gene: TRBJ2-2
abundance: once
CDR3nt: TGTGCCACCAACATAGGTGCAGGGGAGCTGTTTTTT
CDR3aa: CATNIGAGELFF

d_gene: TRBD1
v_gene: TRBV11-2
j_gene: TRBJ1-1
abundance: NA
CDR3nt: TGTGCCAGCAGCTTTGGACAGGGGATAATGAACACTGAAGCTTTCTTT
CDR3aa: CASSFGQGIMNTEAFF

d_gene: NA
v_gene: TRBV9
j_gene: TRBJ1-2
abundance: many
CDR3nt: TGTGCCAGCAGCACCCCCGGGACTACTTATAACTACACCTTC
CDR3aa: CASSTPGTTYNYTF

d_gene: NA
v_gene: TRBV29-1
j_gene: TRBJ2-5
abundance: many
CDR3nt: TGCAGCGTTTCGGGAGTGATAGAGACCCAGTACTTC
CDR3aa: CSVSGVIETQYF

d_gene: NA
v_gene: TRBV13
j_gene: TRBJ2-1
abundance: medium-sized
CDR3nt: TGTGCCAGCAGCTTAGATGGCAGCAATGAGCAGTTCTTC
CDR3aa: CASSLDGSNEQFF

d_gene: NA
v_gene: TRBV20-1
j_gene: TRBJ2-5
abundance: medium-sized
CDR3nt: TGCAGTGCTAGAAACGGGACCCAGTACTTC
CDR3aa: CSARNGTQYF

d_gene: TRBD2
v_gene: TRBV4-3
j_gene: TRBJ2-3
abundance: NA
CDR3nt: TGCGCCAGCAGCCAAGATCGGGTAGTCGGACTAGCGGGAGGAGATACGCAGTATTTT
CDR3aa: CASSQDRVVGLAGGDTQYF

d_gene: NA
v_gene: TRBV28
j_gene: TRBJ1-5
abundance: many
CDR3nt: TGTGCCAGCATTTTTGAGGGTCGAGCCTTTTGTCCCCAGCATTTT
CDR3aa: CASIFEGRAFCPQHF

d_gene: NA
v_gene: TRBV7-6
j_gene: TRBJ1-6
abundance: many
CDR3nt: TGTGCCAGCAGCCTGAACGGGATCGGCTCACCCCTCCACTTT
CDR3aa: CASSLNGIGSPLHF

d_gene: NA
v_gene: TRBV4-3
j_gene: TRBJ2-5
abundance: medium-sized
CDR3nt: TGCGCCAGCAGCCAAGATCTACTGGAGACCCAGTACTTC
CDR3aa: CASSQDLLETQYF

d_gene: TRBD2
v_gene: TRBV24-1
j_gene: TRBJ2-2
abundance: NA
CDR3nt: TGTGCCACCAGCCACATAGCGGGAAAATCCACCGGGGAGCTGTTTTTT
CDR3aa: CATSHIAGKSTGELFF

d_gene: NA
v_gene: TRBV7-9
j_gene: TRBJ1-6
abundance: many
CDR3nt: TGTGCCAGCACCGACGGACATAATTCACCCCTCCACTTT
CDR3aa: CASTDGHNSPLHF

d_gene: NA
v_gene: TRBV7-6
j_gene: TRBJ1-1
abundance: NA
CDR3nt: TGTGCCAGCAGCCCCTACCCCAGGGGCCGCCTCCACTACTCGTCTGAAGCTTTCTTT
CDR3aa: CASSPYPRGRLHYSSEAFF

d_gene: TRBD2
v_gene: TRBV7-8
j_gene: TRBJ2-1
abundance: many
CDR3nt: TGTGCCAGCAGCCCGCCCGGCGGGAGGAAAGATGAGCAGTTCTTC
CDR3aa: CASSPPGGRKDEQFF

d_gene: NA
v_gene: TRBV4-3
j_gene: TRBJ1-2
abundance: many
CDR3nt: TGCGCCAGCAGCCAAGATCGTTCGAGAGTTGATCCCTATGGCTACACCTTC
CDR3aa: CASSQDRSRVDPYGYTF

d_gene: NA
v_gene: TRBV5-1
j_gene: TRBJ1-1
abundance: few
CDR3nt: TGCGCCAGCAGCCCGGAGGACAGAATGAACACTGAAGCTTTCTTT
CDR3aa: CASSPEDRMNTEAFF

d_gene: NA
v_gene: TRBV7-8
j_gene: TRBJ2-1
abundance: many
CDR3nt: TGTGCCAGCAGCTTCCAGCCGGACAATGAGCAGTTCTTC
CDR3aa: CASSFQPDNEQFF

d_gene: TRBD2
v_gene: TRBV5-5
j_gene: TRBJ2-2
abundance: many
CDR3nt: TGTGCCAGCAGCTTAGCGGGGGTTCGCGACACCGGGGAGCTGTTTTTT
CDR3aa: CASSLAGVRDTGELFF

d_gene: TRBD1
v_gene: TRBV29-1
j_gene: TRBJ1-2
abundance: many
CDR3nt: TGCAGCGTCGAAGATCCCGGGACAGGGGACTATGGCTACACCTTC
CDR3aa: CSVEDPGTGDYGYTF

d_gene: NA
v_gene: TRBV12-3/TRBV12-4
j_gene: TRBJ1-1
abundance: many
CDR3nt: TGTGCCAGCAGTTTAGCTTTTGAAGCTTTCTTT
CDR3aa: CASSLAFEAFF

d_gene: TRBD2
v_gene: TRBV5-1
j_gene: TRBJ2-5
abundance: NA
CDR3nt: TGCGCCAGCAGCGTTGGAGCGACTAGCGGGACACAAGAGACCCAGTACTTC
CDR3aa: CASSVGATSGTQETQYF

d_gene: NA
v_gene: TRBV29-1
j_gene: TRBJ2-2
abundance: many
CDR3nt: TGCAGCGTTGAGGGGACCGACACCGGGGAGCTGTTTTTT
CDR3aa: CSVEGTDTGELFF

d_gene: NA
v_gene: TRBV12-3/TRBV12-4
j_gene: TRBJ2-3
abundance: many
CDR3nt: TGTGCCAGCAGTTTAGTCGGAGGCACAGATACGCAGTATTTT
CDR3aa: CASSLVGGTDTQYF

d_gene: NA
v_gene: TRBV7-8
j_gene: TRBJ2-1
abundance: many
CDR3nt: TGTGCCAGCAGCGAACTATCCGGTGAGGTGGTGGACAATGAGCAGTTCTTC
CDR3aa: CASSELSGEVVDNEQFF

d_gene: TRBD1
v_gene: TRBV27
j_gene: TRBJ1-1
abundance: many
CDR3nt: TGTGCCAGCAGTCCCCGACAGGGAAGGAGTTTAGAAGCTTTCTTT
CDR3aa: CASSPRQGRSLEAFF

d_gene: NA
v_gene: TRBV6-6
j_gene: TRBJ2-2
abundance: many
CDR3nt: TGTGCCAGCAGTTATCAAGGACCAGCCGGGGAGCTGTTTTTT
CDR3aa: CASSYQGPAGELFF

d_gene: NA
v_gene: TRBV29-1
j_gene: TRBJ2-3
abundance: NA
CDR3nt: TGCAGCGCCATTACACGTGGCGCTAGCACAGATACGCAGTATTTT
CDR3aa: CSAITRGASTDTQYF

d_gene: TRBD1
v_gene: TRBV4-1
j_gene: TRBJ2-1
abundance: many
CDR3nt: TGCGCCAGCAGCCAATGGGACAGGGGGCAAGATGAGCAGTTCTTC
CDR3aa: CASSQWDRGQDEQFF

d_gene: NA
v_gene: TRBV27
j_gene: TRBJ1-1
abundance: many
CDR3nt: TGTGCCAGCAGTTTATTACAGGGCAACACTGAAGCTTTCTTT
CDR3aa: CASSLLQGNTEAFF

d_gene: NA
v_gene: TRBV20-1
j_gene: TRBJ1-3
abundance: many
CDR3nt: TGCAGTGCTAGAGGGGTGGGCTTCGGAAACACCATATATTTT
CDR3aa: CSARGVGFGNTIYF

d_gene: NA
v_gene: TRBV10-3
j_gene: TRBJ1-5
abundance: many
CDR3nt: TGTGCCATCAGTGAGTCAGGGTACAATCAGCCCCAGCATTTT
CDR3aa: CAISESGYNQPQHF

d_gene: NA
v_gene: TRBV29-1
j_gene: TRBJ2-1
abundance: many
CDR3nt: TGCAGCGTTACCTCCGGGGCTCACAATGAGCAGTTCTTC
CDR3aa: CSVTSGAHNEQFF

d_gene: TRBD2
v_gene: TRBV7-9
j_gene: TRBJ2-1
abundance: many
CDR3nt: TGTGCCAGCAGCTTGCGAGCGGGAGAAATTTGGAATGAGCAGTTCTTC
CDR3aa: CASSLRAGEIWNEQFF

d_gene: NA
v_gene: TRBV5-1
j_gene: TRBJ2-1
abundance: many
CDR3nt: TGCGCCAGCAGCCTCCTAGCGTCCTACAATGAGCAGTTCTTC
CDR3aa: CASSLLASYNEQFF

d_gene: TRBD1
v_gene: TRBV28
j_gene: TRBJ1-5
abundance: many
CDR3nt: TGTGCCAGCAGTTTATTTCTTAGCGGACGGGACAGGGGGATGGTCAATCAGCCCCAGCATTTT
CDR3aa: CASSLFLSGRDRGMVNQPQHF

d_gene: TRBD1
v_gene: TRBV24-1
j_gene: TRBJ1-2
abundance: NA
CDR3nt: TGTGCCACCAGTGAGGCCGGGACAGAGAACTATGGCTACACCTTC
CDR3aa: CATSEAGTENYGYTF

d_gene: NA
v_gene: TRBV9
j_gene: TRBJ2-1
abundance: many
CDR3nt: TGTGCCAGCAGCCCCCTTGCAGGGCTCGGCGCCTACAATGAGCAGTTCTTC
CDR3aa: CASSPLAGLGAYNEQFF

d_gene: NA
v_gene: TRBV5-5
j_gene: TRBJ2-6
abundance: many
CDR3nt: TGTGCCAGCAGCCCGGACGGCTATTCTGGGGCCAACGTCCTGACTTTC
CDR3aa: CASSPDGYSGANVLTF

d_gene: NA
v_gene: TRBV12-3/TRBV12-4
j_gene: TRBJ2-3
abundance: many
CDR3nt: TGTGCCAGCACTCGGGGCAGCACAGATACGCAGTATTTT
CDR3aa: CASTRGSTDTQYF

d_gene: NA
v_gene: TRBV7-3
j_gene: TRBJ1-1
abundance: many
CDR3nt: TGTGCCAGCACCCCAGGACAATTAATTGAAGCTTTCTTT
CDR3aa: CASTPGQLIEAFF